This T cell receptor (beta chain) was sequenced during a study of T cells after yellow fever vaccination. For the study at large: In the case of low-cell-number fractions, SMART-Seq v4 Ultra Low Input was used for preparation. Study outcomes and limitations: The study re-detected most primary-vaccination clones after the booster (96% CD4, around 90% CD8).

The V gene's germline CDR1 is LGHNA and CDR2 YSLEER. This CDR3 spans 18 amino acids. Germline trimming cut 0 bases from V and 2 bases from J; bases unmatched to any gene: 11. In its sample, this clonotype was seen a few times. Its specificity is not known. TCRdb called the 5' RACE reads again in MiXCR, with one record for every CDR3 protein. The data show approximately 160,000 distinct CDR3 sequences, roughly 6.4% seen once. This receptor was obtained from a man aged 18 to 30 who received the YFV17D yellow fever vaccine. The input for sequencing was CD4+ T cells sorted from PBMCs, taken on the day of the first yellow fever vaccination. The chain has TRBV4-3 and TRBJ2-7; 9 bases are a match to TRBD1. CDR3 amino acids: CASSQDRRRRQGAYEQYF. The CDR3 bases are TGCGCCAGCAGCCAAGATCGACGCCGGCGACAGGGGGCCTACGAGCAGTACTTC.